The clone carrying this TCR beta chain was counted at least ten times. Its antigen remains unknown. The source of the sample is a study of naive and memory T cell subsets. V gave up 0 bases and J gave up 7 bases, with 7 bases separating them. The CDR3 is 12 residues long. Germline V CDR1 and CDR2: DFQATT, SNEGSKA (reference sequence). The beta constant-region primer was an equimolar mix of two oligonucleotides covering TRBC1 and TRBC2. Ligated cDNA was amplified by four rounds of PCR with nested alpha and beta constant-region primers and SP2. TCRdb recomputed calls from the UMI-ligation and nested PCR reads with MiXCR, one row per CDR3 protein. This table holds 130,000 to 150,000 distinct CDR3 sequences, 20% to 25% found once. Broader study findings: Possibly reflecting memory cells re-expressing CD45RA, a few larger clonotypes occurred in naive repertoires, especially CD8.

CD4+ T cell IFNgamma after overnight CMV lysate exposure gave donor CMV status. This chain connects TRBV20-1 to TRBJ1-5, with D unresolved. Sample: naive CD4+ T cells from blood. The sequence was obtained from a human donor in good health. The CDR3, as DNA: TGCAGTGCTAGAGAAGGTGGACAGCCCCAGCATTTT. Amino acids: CSAREGGQPQHF.